This T cell receptor beta chain was sequenced for a study of blood T cell repertoires in COVID-19. Per germline, CDR1 SGHDT and CDR2 YYEEEE. The V and J ends lost 3 bases and 0 bases, in that order; junction bases with no gene match: 3. CDR3 length equals 15 residues. The table came from immunoSEQ multiplex PCR; TCRdb's copy has only in-frame clones and leaves some out. The sample includes around 300,000 clones, over 75% of them seen just once. The source of this sequence is a middle-aged man with active or convalescent COVID-19. The specimen sequenced was peripheral blood. The J gene is TRBJ1-2, the V gene TRBV5-6, with 9 positions matching TRBD1. The CDR3 DNA reads TGTGCCAGCAGCTGGAGGACAGGGGCTAACTATGGCTACACCTTC. It is translated as CASSWRTGANYGYTF.